This T cell receptor beta chain was observed in a study of regulatory T cells in long-lasting Graves disease. Overall study findings and caveats: TCR diversity was lower in persistent Graves' patients (versus newly diagnosed ones). Sample size, which was small, may have reduced accuracy.

Time point given: persistent/refractory GD, antithyroid drugs over 5 years with positive TRAb. Extracted RNA from PBMCs served as the source of the TCR library. Into tubes containing EDTA, approximately 9.4 milliliters of peripheral blood were drawn. Concerning this clonotype: What it binds is unknown.

Germline lookup yields CDR1 MNHEY and CDR2 SVGEGT. This CDR3 is built from 15 residues. Trimming stripped 0 bases from V and 2 bases from J, with 7 bases between. Assembly of TCR beta libraries relied on iRepertoire HTBI primers together with Arm-PCR of CDR3 regions. TCRdb called the multiplex PCR reads again in MiXCR, with one record for every CDR3 protein. The sample contains roughly 300,000 distinct CDR3 sequences, around 20% of which appear only once. The source was peripheral blood mononuclear cells (PBMCs), collected when the disease was refractory, from a patient treated with antithyroid drugs. The rearrangement joins TRBV6-2 or TRBV6-3 to TRBJ1-4; no clear D. The receptor was isolated from a female donor with Graves disease. The CDR3 loop is CASSYSGSTNEKLFF. The CDR3 DNA sequence: TGTGCCAGCAGTTACTCTGGTTCGACTAATGAAAAACTGTTTTTT.